The 3 T cell receptor beta chains in this list originate from one sample, sequenced in a study of OX40 agonist ivuxolimab in advanced cancers. Generated by immunoSEQ multiplex PCR, the TCRdb table keeps only in-frame clones and is missing some. The data contain tens of thousands of clones, around 85% of them singletons. The source material was CD4+ or CD8+ T cells sorted from blood, sampled in a trial of the OX40 agonist ivuxolimab. Receptor source: an adult with an advanced solid tumor such as melanoma, head and neck, liver or kidney cancer.

The chain recombines TRBV14 with TRBJ1-2; D gene uncertain. V was shortened by 0 bases and J by 8 bases, with 16 bases between the two germline ends. The CDR3 extends over 15 amino acids. Germline loops: CDR1 SGHDN, CDR2 FVKESK. CDR3 loop: CASSQEVIPPGGYTF. The CDR3 DNA reads as TGTGCCAGCAGCCAAGAAGTGATACCGCCAGGAGGCTACACCTTC.

The V and J genes are TRBV19 and TRBJ1-2; 9 bases match TRBD1. V dropped 2 bases and J dropped 8; count of bases not matched to a gene: 3. Germline loops: CDR1 LNHDA, CDR2 SQIVND (reference sequence). The CDR3 consists of 13 residues. CDR3 protein: CASSIRGTGGYTF. CDR3 nucleotides: TGTGCCAGTAGTATACGAGGGACAGGGGGCTACACCTTC.

The chain has TRBV28 and TRBJ2-2; D is possibly TRBD1 (6 bases). The length of the CDR3 is 15 residues. Germline-derived CDR1 and CDR2 are MDHEN and SYDVKM. The V end lost 2 bases, the J end lost 5 bases, and 12 bases lay between the germline ends. CDR3 nucleotides: TGTGCCAGCAGTTTACAGGGGTCGGGGACCGGGGAGCTGTTTTTT. It is translated as CASSLQGSGTGELFF.